This T cell receptor beta chain is from a study of post-analysis software for immune sequencing data (dated by TCRdb to 2015 to 2017). Regarding the research as a whole: The recorded disease courses included relapsing-remitting, secondary progressive and progressive-relapsing multiple sclerosis, and some patients had no subtype annotation. The multiple sclerosis patient repertoires were compared with approximately 11 previously published healthy control repertoires from donors aged roughly 6 to 27 years. A subset of samples was prepared in parallel using single-end sample barcoding, then pooled and co-amplified after Illumina adapter ligation. Overall study outcomes, separate from this receptor: The multiple sclerosis patient group was slightly younger than the control group. Patients showed significantly higher frequencies than controls for a few TRBV segments, among them TRBV5-6, TRBV5-1 and TRBV20-1. Significantly lower normalized Chao1 diversity was found in multiple sclerosis patients than in controls, suggesting substantial peripheral T-cell clonal expansion. Direct clustering with F measure showed strong co-clustering of samples prepared in the same batch, prompting a batch-effect correction.

The CDR3, from cysteine to phenylalanine, totals 17 residues. The kept DNA is CDR3 alone, 51 bases in frame from the first base. The V end loses 3 bases and the J end loses 0 bases, and a stretch of 18 bases separates them. CDR1 KGHSH and CDR2 LQKENI were looked up in the germline V gene. Concerning this clonotype itself: Its antigen specificity is not known. The input lacks base qualities; no much larger clone sits a single base away.

Libraries were constructed by PCR. The sequencing machine was an Illumina HiSeq 2500. Unique molecular identifiers were incorporated into TCR beta cDNA libraries to reduce PCR and sequencing biases. Every 1 to 10 million input T cells yielded 500,000 or so cDNA molecules, meaning each molecule approximated one T cell. The patient libraries were prepared and sequenced using the same protocol as the earlier healthy control dataset. Samples belonging to the same batch were prepared together, multiplexed and sequenced on a shared HiSeq lane. In the paper's pipeline: MIGEC handled the raw barcoded reads, throwing out single-read molecular identifier groups before consensus assembly and CDR3 extraction. Clonotype tables were post-analysed with VDJtools, and diversity was normalized by down-sampling all datasets to the smallest sample size. In repertoire overlap clustering, CDR3 amino acid sequences, but not nucleotide sequences, were matched to correct batch-related cross-sample contamination. TCRdb handled the public reads itself, with Q25 trimming in fastp and clone calling in MiXCR, and kept productive beta chains. CDR3 protein sequences are deduplicated, and each keeps its most common genes and DNA. It is TCRdb's table, rather than the study itself, that gives the V and J calls and clone size. The sample data list roughly 800,000 distinct CDR3 sequences, and under 70% of these were observed just once. 4.6% of the sample lies in the top ten.

To demonstrate the VDJtools post-analysis software, the study profiled TCR beta repertoires from the peripheral blood of under 15 young patients with multiple sclerosis. The multiple sclerosis patients were children and adolescents ranging in age from about 6 to 17 years. The chain is made from TRBV18 and TRBJ2-7, with a tentative D gene TRBD1 over 6 matching bases. The sample was blood. The clonotype was recovered from a girl between 5 and 17 years old with multiple sclerosis. The DNA is TGTGCCAGCTCACCGACCGAACAGGGTTGGGCCTCCTACGAGCAGTACTTC. It translates as CASSPTEQGWASYEQYF.